This T cell receptor beta chain was found in a study of cytomegalovirus exposure and HLA in healthy donors. Profiled with immunoSEQ multiplex PCR; TCRdb holds only in-frame clones, not every one. Here the sample spans 78,000 or so clones, 90% to 96% being singletons. For this clone: Its antigen remains unidentified.

Trimming removed 0 bases from V and 5 bases from J; junction bases left unmatched: 4. This CDR3 contains 15 residues. CDR1 is KGHSH, CDR2 LQKENI, per germline. Findings and caveats of the study: Specificity for CMV antigens was confirmed in vitro for a few of the CMV-associated chains. In a later analysis, first-cohort TCR clusters were found to tend to co-occur in the approximately 120 validation repertoires.

The genes are TRBV18 and TRBJ2-1, with 7 bases that match TRBD1. Source material: PBMCs. The sequence came from a man younger than 35 in good health and CMV-seropositive. The chain's CDR3 is CASSPPTGPNNEQFF. The CDR3 region has the DNA TGTGCCAGCTCACCACCGACAGGGCCTAACAATGAGCAGTTCTTC.